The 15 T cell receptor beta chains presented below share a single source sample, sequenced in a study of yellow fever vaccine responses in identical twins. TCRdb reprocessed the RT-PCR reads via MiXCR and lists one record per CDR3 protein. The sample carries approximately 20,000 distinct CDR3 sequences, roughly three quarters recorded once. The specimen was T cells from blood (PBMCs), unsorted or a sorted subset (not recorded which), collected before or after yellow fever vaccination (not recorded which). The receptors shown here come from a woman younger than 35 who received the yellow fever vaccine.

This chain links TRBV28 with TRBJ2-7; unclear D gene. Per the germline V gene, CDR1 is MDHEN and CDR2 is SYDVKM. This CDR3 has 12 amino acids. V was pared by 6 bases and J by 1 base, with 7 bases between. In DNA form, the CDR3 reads TGTGCCAGCAGAGAGGCTTCCTACGAGCAGTACTTC. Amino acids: CASREASYEQYF.

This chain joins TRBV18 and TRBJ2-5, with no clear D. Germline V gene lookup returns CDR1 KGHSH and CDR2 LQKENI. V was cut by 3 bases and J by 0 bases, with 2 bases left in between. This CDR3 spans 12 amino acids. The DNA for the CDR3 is TGTGCCAGCTCACCCTACCAAGAGACCCAGTACTTC. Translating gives CASSPYQETQYF.

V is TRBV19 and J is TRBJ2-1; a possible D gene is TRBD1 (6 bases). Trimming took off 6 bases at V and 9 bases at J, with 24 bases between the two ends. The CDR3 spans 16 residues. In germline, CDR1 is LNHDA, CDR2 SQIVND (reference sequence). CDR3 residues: CASRVSTGIPRSEQFF. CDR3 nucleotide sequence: TGTGCCAGTAGAGTTTCGACAGGCATCCCTCGGAGTGAGCAGTTCTTC.

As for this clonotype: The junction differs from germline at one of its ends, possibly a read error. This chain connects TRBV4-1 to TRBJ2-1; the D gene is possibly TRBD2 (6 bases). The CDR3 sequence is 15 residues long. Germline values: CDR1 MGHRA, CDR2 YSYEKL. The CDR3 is CASTQGAGSRDEQFF. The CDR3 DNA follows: TGCGCCAGCACCCAAGGAGCGGGTAGTAGGGATGAGCAGTTCTTC.

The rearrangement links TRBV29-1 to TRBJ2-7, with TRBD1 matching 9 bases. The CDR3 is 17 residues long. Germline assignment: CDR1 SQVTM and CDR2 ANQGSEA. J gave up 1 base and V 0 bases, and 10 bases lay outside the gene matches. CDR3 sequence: CSVEDLRGQGTSYEQYF. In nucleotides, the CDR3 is TGCAGCGTTGAAGATCTGAGGGGACAGGGTACTTCCTACGAGCAGTACTTC.

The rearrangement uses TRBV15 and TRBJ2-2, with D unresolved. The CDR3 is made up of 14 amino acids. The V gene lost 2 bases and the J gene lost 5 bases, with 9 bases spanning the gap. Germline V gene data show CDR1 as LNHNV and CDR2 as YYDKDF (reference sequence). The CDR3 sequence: CATSRWPSTGELFF. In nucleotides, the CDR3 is TGTGCCACCAGCAGATGGCCGAGTACCGGGGAGCTGTTTTTT.

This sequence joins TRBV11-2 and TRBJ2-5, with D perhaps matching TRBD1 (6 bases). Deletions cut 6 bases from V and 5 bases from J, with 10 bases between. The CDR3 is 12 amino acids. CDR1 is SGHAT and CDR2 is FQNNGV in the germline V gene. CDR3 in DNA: TGTGCCAGCAGACGTACAGGGGAGACCCAGTACTTC. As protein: CASRRTGETQYF. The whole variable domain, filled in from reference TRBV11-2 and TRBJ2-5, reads EAGVAQSPRYKIIEKRQSVAFWCNPISGHATLYWYQQILGQGPKLLIQFQNNGVVDDSQLPKDRFSAERLKGVDSTLKIQPAKLEDSAVYLCASRRTGETQYFGPGTRLLVL.

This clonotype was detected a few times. The CDR3 reads CSHMGLAIGEQFF. Here the CDR3 DNA reads TGCAGCCACATGGGACTAGCTATTGGTGAGCAGTTCTTC. The chain is built from TRBV29-1 and TRBJ2-1; 9 bases line up with TRBD2. J was trimmed by 9 bases and V by 8 bases; bases with no gene match: 11. The germline V gene has CDR1 SQVTM and CDR2 ANQGSEA. CDR3 size: 13 residues.

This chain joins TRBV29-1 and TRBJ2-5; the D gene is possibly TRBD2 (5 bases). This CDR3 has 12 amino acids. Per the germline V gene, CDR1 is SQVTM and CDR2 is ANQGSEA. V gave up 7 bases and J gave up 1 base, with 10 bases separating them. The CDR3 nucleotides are TGCAGCGCCCGAGGGATCCAAGAGACCCAGTACTTC. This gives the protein CSARGIQETQYF.

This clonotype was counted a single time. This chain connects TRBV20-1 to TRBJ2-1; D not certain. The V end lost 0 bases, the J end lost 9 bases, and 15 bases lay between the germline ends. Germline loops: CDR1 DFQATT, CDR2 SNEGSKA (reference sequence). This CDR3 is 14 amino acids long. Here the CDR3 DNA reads TGCAGTGCTAGAGATATTAGGGATCGAGCTGAGCAGTTCTTC. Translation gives CSARDIRDRAEQFF.

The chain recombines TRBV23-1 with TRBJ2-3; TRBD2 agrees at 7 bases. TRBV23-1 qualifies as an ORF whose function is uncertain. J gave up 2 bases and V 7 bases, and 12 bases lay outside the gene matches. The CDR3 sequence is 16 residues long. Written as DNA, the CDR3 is TGCGCCAGCATACCAACTAGCGCGGCCTCCACAGATACGCAGTATTTT. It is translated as CASIPTSAASTDTQYF.

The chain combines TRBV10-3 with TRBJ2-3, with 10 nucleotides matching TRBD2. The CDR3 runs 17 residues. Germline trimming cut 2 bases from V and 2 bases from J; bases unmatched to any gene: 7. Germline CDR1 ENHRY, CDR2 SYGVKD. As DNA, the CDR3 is TGTGCCATCAGTGAGGAGCGGGGGGGCCCGAACACAGATACGCAGTATTTT. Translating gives CAISEERGGPNTDTQYF.

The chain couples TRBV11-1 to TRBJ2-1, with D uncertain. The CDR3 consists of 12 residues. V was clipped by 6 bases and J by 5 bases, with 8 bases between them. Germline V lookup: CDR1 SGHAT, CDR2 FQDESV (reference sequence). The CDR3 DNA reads TGTGCCAGCAGTCTACAGCACAATGAGCAGTTCTTC. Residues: CASSLQHNEQFF.

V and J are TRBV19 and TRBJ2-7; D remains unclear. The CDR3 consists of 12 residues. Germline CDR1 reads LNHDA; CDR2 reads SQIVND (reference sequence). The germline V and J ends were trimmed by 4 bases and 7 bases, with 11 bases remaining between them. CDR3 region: CASSTPSREQYF. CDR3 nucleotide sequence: TGTGCCAGTAGTACGCCGAGTAGGGAGCAGTACTTC. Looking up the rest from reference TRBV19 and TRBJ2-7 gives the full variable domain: DGGITQSPKYLFRKEGQNVTLSCEQNLNHDAMYWYRQDPGQGLRLIYYSQIVNDFQKGDIAEGYSVSREKKESFPLTVTSAQKNPTAFYLCASSTPSREQYFGPGTRLTVT.

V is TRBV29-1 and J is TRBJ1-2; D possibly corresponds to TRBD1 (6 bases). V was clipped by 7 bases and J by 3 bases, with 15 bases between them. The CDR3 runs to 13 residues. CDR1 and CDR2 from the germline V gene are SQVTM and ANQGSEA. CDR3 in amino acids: CSALGGEDYGYTF. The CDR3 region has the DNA TGCAGCGCCCTCGGGGGCGAGGACTATGGCTACACCTTC. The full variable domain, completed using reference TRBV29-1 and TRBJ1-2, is SAVISQKPSRDICQRGTSLTIQCQVDSQVTMMFWYRQQPGQSLTLIATANQGSEATYESGFVIDKFPISRPNLTFSTLTVSNMSPEDSSIYLCSALGGEDYGYTFGSGTRLTVV.